The 14 T cell receptor beta chains in this list originate from one sample, sequenced in a study of cytomegalovirus exposure and HLA in healthy donors (dated by TCRdb to about 2017). Libraries came from the immunoSEQ multiplex PCR assay. A mixture of 60 forward primers for TCR Vbeta segments and 13 reverse primers for TCR Jbeta segments was used in the multiplex PCR. TCRdb took over this immuneACCESS table, retaining in-frame rearrangements with V and J assigned. Such tables are incomplete; in checked studies, under half of the missing clones stem from an unresolved V gene, and the remainder is unexplained. The sample table lists some 150,000 clones, roughly 80% of them with a count of one. The ten most abundant clones make up approximately 0.8% of the sample. Source material: PBMCs. These TCRs come from a woman younger than 35 in good health and CMV-seronegative.

The chain couples TRBV27 to TRBJ2-7; TRBD1 might be the D (5 bases). Trimming left V 2 bases short and J 7 bases short, with 12 bases between. The V gene's germline CDR1 is MNHEY and CDR2 SMNVEV (reference sequence). This CDR3 comprises 13 residues. DNA of the CDR3: TGTGCCAGCAGTTTAGGTTTCGCAGGGGAGCAGTACTTC. Encoded protein: CASSLGFAGEQYF.

The rearrangement links TRBV6-1 to TRBJ2-6; 9 nucleotides agree with TRBD1. The J segment lost 0 bases and the V segment lost 4 bases, leaving 4 bases of the junction unmatched. Germline-derived CDR1 and CDR2 are MNHNS and SASEGT. CDR3 size: 17 residues. For the CDR3, the DNA is TGTGCCAGCAGTGCCGGGACAGGGAGCTCTGGGGCCAACGTCCTGACTTTC. Its protein is CASSAGTGSSGANVLTF.

The CDR3 nucleotides are TGTGCCAGCAGTGCGCGGACAGGCCAATATAATTCACCCCTCCACTTT. Its translation: CASSARTGQYNSPLHF. This chain links TRBV6-4 with TRBJ1-6, with 7 bases matching TRBD1. This CDR3 spans 16 amino acids. V trimming: 4 bases; J trimming: 4 bases; junction bases outside the gene matches: 7. Germline V CDR1 and CDR2: MRHNA, SNTAGT.

J is TRBJ1-2 and V is TRBV29-1; D unclear. Trimming removed 7 bases from V and 0 bases from J, with 15 bases in between. Germline values: CDR1 SQVTM, CDR2 ANQGSEA. This CDR3 has 14 residues. The CDR3 sequence: CSASRTASNYGYTF. Written as DNA, the CDR3 is TGCAGCGCCTCGCGCACAGCTTCTAACTATGGCTACACCTTC.

The V gene is TRBV19, the J gene TRBJ2-3, with D possibly being TRBD2 (5 bases). Germline V CDR1 and CDR2: LNHDA, SQIVND (reference sequence). Trimming left V 8 bases short and J 3 bases short, with 9 bases between. This CDR3 spans 12 amino acids. The CDR3 region has the DNA TGTGCCAGTCGTGGAGGAACAGATACGCAGTATTTT. It codes for CASRGGTDTQYF.

This chain connects TRBV5-1 to TRBJ2-7, with D possibly being TRBD2 (5 bases). V gave up 4 bases and J gave up 1 base, with 12 bases separating them. CDR3 size: 14 residues. Germline CDR1 and CDR2: SGHRS and YFSETQ. The CDR3 DNA is TGCGCCAGCAGCGGGAATTGGGAGTCCTACGAGCAGTACTTC. Translation gives CASSGNWESYEQYF.

V usage is TRBV6-5 and J usage is TRBJ2-7; 11 nucleotides align to TRBD2. After removal of 7 bases from V and 10 bases from J, the junction contained 6 bases not matched to a gene. Per germline, CDR1 MNHEY and CDR2 SVGAGI. This CDR3 has 12 amino acids. CDR3 region: CASTHTSGRQYF. The DNA for the CDR3 is TGTGCCAGCACCCATACTAGCGGGAGACAGTACTTC.

The chain employs TRBV6-6 and TRBJ1-3; unclear D gene. This CDR3 comprises 15 residues. V gave up 2 bases and J gave up 0 bases, with 8 bases separating them. In germline, CDR1 is MNHNY, CDR2 SVGAGI (reference sequence). The CDR3 DNA reads TGTGCCAGCAGTTACCGAAGAGACTCTGGAAACACCATATATTTT. Its translation: CASSYRRDSGNTIYF.

The CDR3 DNA follows: TGTGCCAGCAGTTACTCGCGGGAGTCCTACGAGCAGTACTTC. This gives the protein CASSYSRESYEQYF. V usage is TRBV6-6 and J usage is TRBJ2-5; 7 nucleotides line up with TRBD2. The J call may be wrong; the DNA end is better matched by TRBJ2-7. The CDR3 covers 14 residues. Germline lookup yields CDR1 MNHNY and CDR2 SVGAGI (reference sequence).

The chain has TRBV7-2 and TRBJ2-1; 7 bases line up with TRBD1. Trimming at V came to 5 bases and at J to 6 bases, leaving 10 bases not matched to a gene. Germline V gene lookup returns CDR1 SGHTA and CDR2 FQGNSA. The CDR3 is 15 amino acids. CDR3 nucleotides: TGTGCCAGCAGCCAGGGGGTTGGGGCACGCAATGAGCAGTTCTTC. This codes for CASSQGVGARNEQFF.

The CDR3 loop reads CASSPSTGGHRYTF. For the CDR3, the DNA is TGCGCCAGCAGCCCCTCGACGGGGGGGCATCGCTACACCTTC. The chain carries TRBV5-1 and TRBJ1-2, with D possibly being TRBD1 (6 bases). Per germline, CDR1 SGHRS and CDR2 YFSETQ. Trimming removed 4 bases at V and 9 bases at J, with 19 bases between. This CDR3 has 14 amino acids.

The gene calls are TRBV4-2 and TRBJ2-3; weak D call: TRBD2 (5 bases). Germline values: CDR1 LGHNA, CDR2 YNFKEQ. V gave up 0 bases and J gave up 11 bases, with 12 bases separating them. This CDR3 is 13 amino acids long. CDR3 sequence (DNA): TGTGCCAGCAGCCAAGACGCTAGCTGGGGGCAGTATTTT. It specifies CASSQDASWGQYF.

The V and J genes are TRBV5-1 and TRBJ1-4; 8 positions match TRBD1. The CDR3 extends over 15 amino acids. CDR1 and CDR2 from the germline V gene are SGHRS and YFSETQ. V lost 4 bases to trimming and J lost 7 bases; unmatched junction nucleotides: 9. CDR3: CASSVQGVVSEKLFF. The CDR3 bases are TGCGCCAGCAGCGTACAGGGGGTGGTATCTGAAAAACTGTTTTTT. Complete variable domain (other parts from reference TRBV5-1 and TRBJ1-4): KAGVTQTPRYLIKTRGQQVTLSCSPISGHRSVSWYQQTPGQGLQFLFEYFSETQRNKGNFPGRFSGRQFSNSRSEMNVSTLELGDSALYLCASSVQGVVSEKLFFGSGTQLSVL.

The rearrangement links TRBV2 to TRBJ2-3; 8 positions agree with TRBD2. Looked up from germline, CDR1 is SNHLY and CDR2 is FYNNEI. J gave up 4 bases and V 5 bases, and 8 bases lay outside the gene matches. This CDR3 has 15 amino acids. The CDR3 DNA reads TGTGCCAGCAGTAGAAGCGGGAGTCTCTCAGATACGCAGTATTTT. Translating it yields CASSRSGSLSDTQYF.